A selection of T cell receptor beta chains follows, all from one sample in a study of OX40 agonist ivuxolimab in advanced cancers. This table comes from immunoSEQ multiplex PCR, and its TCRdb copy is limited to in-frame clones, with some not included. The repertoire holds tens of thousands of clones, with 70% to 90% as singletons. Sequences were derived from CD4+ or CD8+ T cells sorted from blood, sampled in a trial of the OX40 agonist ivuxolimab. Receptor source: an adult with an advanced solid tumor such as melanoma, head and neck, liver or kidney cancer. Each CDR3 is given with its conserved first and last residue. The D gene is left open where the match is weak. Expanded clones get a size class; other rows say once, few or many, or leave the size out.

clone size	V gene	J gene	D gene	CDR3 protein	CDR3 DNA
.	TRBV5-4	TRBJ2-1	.	CASSHGGSYNEQFF	TGTGCCAGCAGCCACGGGGGCTCCTACAATGAGCAGTTCTTC
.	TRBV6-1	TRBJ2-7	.	CASSDLNRDRREQYF	TGTGCCAGCAGTGACCTCAACCGGGACCGCCGCGAGCAGTACTTC
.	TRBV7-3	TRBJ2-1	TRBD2	CASSSGTSAPHEQFF	TGTGCCAGCAGCTCCGGGACTAGCGCCCCCCATGAGCAGTTCTTC
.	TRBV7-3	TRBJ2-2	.	CASSLHGENTGELFF	TGTGCCAGCAGCTTACACGGAGAGAACACCGGGGAGCTGTTTTTT
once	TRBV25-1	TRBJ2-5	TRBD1	CASGLPGTGTETQYF	TGTGCCAGCGGACTCCCCGGGACAGGGACAGAGACCCAGTACTTC
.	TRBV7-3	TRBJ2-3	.	CASSWYSTDTQYF	TGTGCCAGTTCTTGGTATAGCACAGATACGCAGTATTTT
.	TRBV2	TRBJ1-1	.	CASRDQTVHHTEAFF	TGTGCCAGCAGGGACCAGACTGTTCACCACACTGAAGCTTTCTTT
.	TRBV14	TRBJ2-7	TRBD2	CASSPVRERVQYF	TGTGCCAGCAGCCCAGTGCGGGAGCGTGTGCAGTACTTC
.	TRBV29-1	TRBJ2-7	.	CSVVEGVYEQYF	TGCAGCGTTGTTGAGGGAGTCTACGAGCAGTACTTC
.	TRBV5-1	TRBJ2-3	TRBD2	CASSLGLAGSTQYF	TGCGCCAGCAGCTTGGGACTAGCGGGATCTACGCAGTATTTT
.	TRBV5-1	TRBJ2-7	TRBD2	CASSFGSSGTSSYEQYF	TGCGCCAGCAGCTTTGGGTCTAGCGGGACGAGCTCCTACGAGCAGTACTTC
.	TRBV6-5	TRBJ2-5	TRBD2	CASSTILAAGEQYF	TGTGCCAGCAGTACCATTCTAGCGGCTGGGGAGCAGTACTTC
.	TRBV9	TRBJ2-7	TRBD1	CASSPPGQGREQYF	TGTGCCAGCAGCCCTCCGGGACAGGGCCGCGAGCAGTACTTC
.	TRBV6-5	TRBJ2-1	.	CASSYNGGPNEQFF	TGTGCCAGCAGTTACAACGGAGGGCCGAATGAGCAGTTCTTC
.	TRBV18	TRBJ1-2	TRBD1	CASSPLLTGGHGYTF	TGTGCCAGCTCACCCCTACTAACAGGGGGTCATGGCTACACCTTC
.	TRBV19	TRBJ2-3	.	CASSIWTSTDTQYF	TGTGCCAGTAGTATCTGGACTAGCACAGATACGCAGTATTTT
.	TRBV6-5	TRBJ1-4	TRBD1	CASSRGLANEKLFF	TGTGCCAGCAGCAGGGGGTTGGCTAATGAAAAACTGTTTTTT
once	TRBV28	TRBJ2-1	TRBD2	CASSSIGLAGVWAYNEQFF	TGTGCCAGCAGTTCGATCGGTTTAGCGGGAGTCTGGGCCTACAATGAGCAGTTCTTC
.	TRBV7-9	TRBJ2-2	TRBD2	CASRPGLANTGELFF	TGTGCCAGCAGACCGGGACTAGCGAACACCGGGGAGCTGTTTTTT
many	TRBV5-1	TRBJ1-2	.	CASSFGTGWGYTF	TGCGCCAGCAGCTTCGGGACGGGCTGGGGCTACACCTTC
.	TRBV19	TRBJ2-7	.	CASSIQTGYEQYF	TGTGCCAGTAGTATCCAAACTGGGTACGAGCAGTACTTC
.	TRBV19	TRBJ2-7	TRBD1	CASSGRDRGRHEQYF	TGTGCCAGTAGTGGCCGGGACAGGGGGCGCCACGAGCAGTACTTC
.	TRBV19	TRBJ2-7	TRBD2	CASSIVHATSGNYEQYF	TGTGCCAGTAGTATAGTGCACGCGACTAGCGGGAACTACGAGCAGTACTTC
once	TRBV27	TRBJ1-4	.	CASRPSGAREKLFF	TGTGCCAGCAGACCAAGCGGGGCTAGGGAAAAACTGTTTTTT
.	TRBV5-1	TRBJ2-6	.	CASSLGGRANVLTF	TGCGCCAGCAGCTTGGGAGGGCGGGCCAACGTCCTGACTTTC
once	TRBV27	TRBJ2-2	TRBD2	CASVGLAGDANTGELFF	TGTGCCAGCGTGGGACTAGCGGGAGACGCGAACACCGGGGAGCTGTTTTTT
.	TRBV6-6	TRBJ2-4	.	CASSQSLGKNIQYF	TGTGCCAGCAGTCAATCCCTGGGCAAAAACATTCAGTACTTC